Listed here are 23 T cell receptor beta chains from one sample, sequenced in a study of breast tumors, draining lymph nodes, adjacent tissues. Breast cancer patients provided tissue from their axillary draining lymph nodes. TCRdb fed the multiplex PCR reads into MiXCR, producing one record per CDR3 protein. The sample lists roughly 220,000 distinct CDR3 sequences, roughly a third occurring once. Material: axillary lymph node tissue. The origin of the receptors is a female donor with breast cancer. Some clones in this sample may be carry-over from other donors' samples.

This sequence joins TRBV12-3 or TRBV12-4 and TRBJ1-4; TRBD1 matches at 9 bases. The CDR3 runs 14 residues. J gave up 11 bases and V 5 bases, and 9 bases lay outside the gene matches. The CDR3 spells CASSLGQGWEKLFF. For the CDR3, the DNA is TGTGCCAGCAGTCTCGGACAGGGGTGGGAGAAACTGTTTTTT.

This clonotype is a singleton in its sample. The V and J genes are TRBV19 and TRBJ1-1; D is perhaps TRBD1 (5 bases). Germline CDR1 and CDR2: LNHDA and SQIVND (reference sequence). V lost 3 bases and J 7 bases, leaving 9 bases between the germline ends. The CDR3 spans 12 residues. CDR3 protein: CASSIRGIEAFF. In DNA, the CDR3 is TGTGCCAGTAGTATTCGGGGGATTGAAGCTTTCTTT. The variable domain in full, completed from reference TRBV19 and TRBJ1-1, reads DGGITQSPKYLFRKEGQNVTLSCEQNLNHDAMYWYRQDPGQGLRLIYYSQIVNDFQKGDIAEGYSVSREKKESFPLTVTSAQKNPTAFYLCASSIRGIEAFFGQGTRLTVV.

CDR3 nucleotide sequence: TGCGCCAGCAGCCTAAGACAGGGAAGCCTTCAGCCCCAGCATTTT. It yields the protein CASSLRQGSLQPQHF. This chain connects TRBV5-1 to TRBJ1-5; 7 positions agree with TRBD1. This CDR3 has 15 amino acids. Germline CDR1 reads SGHRS; CDR2 reads YFSETQ. The V and J ends lost 4 bases and 6 bases, in that order; junction bases with no gene match: 10.

This clonotype showed up many times. The chain links TRBV7-2 to TRBJ2-1, with 7 bases lining up with TRBD2. CDR3 length equals 14 residues. CDR1 is SGHTA, CDR2 FQGNSA, per germline. V was pared by 1 base and J by 7 bases, with 4 bases of the junction left unmatched. The CDR3 DNA reads TGTGCCAGCAGCTTAGATTGGGGGGGAAATGAGCAGTTCTTC. This translates into CASSLDWGGNEQFF. Complete variable domain (other parts from reference TRBV7-2 and TRBJ2-1): GAGVSQSPSNKVTEKGKDVELRCDPISGHTALYWYRQSLGQGLEFLIYFQGNSAPDKSGLPSDRFSAERTGGSVSTLTIQRTQQEDSAVYLCASSLDWGGNEQFFGPGTRLTVL.

This clonotype was found a few times. Just one base apart from a much larger clone, this may be a read error. The V gene is TRBV20-1, the J gene TRBJ2-1; possibly TRBD2 for D (7 bases). The CDR3 is 12 residues long. CDR1 is DFQATT and CDR2 is SNEGSKA in the germline V gene (reference sequence). This chain's CDR3 is CSGSAGADEPFF. Written as DNA, the CDR3 is TGCAGTGGCTCCGCGGGGGCAGATGAGCCGTTCTTC.

For this clonotype: A read error may explain this, as a much larger clone is one base away. V usage is TRBV20-1 and J usage is TRBJ2-1, with 10 bases fitting TRBD2. The germline CDR1 and CDR2 sequences are DFQATT and SNEGSKA (reference sequence). CDR3 length equals 15 residues. The CDR3 region has the DNA TGCAGTGCTAGCCCAGCGGGGGGGGCCTACAATGGGCAGTTCTTC. Its protein is CSASPAGGAYNGQFF.

This clonotype was found many times. This chain links TRBV10-3 with TRBJ1-3; D remains ambiguous. CDR3 length equals 14 residues. Trimming took 6 bases from V and 0 from J, leaving 9 bases between them. Germline V lookup: CDR1 ENHRY, CDR2 SYGVKD. CDR3 sequence: CAISVDPSGNTIYF. The DNA of the CDR3 is TGTGCCATCAGCGTCGATCCCTCTGGAAACACCATATATTTT.

This clonotype came up a few times. Sequence at one end of the junction differs from germline and may be a read error. The chain couples TRBV20-1 to TRBJ2-4; D remains unclear. Germline V gene lookup returns CDR1 DFQATT and CDR2 SNEGSKA (reference sequence). The CDR3 is 11 residues long. In DNA, the CDR3 is TGCAGTGCTATCAGGAAAAACATTCAGTCCTTC. Translated: CSAIRKNIQSF.

This clonotype was counted many times. The CDR3 nucleotides read TGTGCCAGCAGCTTAGGGACAGGGAGGCAAGAGACCCAGTACTTC. Translating it yields CASSLGTGRQETQYF. The rearrangement links TRBV11-2 to TRBJ2-5; 8 positions agree with TRBD1. CDR1 is SGHAT, CDR2 FQNNGV, per germline. Unmatched junction bases numbered 3, after V lost 1 base and J lost 2 bases. The CDR3 is 15 residues long. The full variable domain, rest sourced from reference TRBV11-2 and TRBJ2-5, is EAGVAQSPRYKIIEKRQSVAFWCNPISGHATLYWYQQILGQGPKLLIQFQNNGVVDDSQLPKDRFSAERLKGVDSTLKIQPAKLEDSAVYLCASSLGTGRQETQYFGPGTRLLVL.

The chain recombines TRBV25-1 with TRBJ2-1; 8 positions agree with TRBD2. CDR3 length: 17 residues. Germline-derived CDR1 and CDR2 are MGHDK and SYGVNS. The V and J ends lost 8 bases and 7 bases, in that order; junction bases with no gene match: 19. This CDR3 is CASADGTGGLRWNEQFF. The CDR3 DNA reads as TGTGCCAGCGCCGACGGAACGGGGGGGCTCCGTTGGAATGAGCAGTTCTTC.

Concerning this clonotype: A much larger clone is a single base away; this may be a read error. The V gene is TRBV7-6, the J gene TRBJ2-7; TRBD2 matches at 12 bases. From germline, CDR1 is SGHVS and CDR2 FNYEAQ. The CDR3 sequence is 15 residues long. The CDR3 region is CASSPQTSGSYEQHF. In DNA form, the CDR3 reads TGTGCCAGCAGCCCTCAGACTAGCGGGAGTTACGAGCAGCACTTC.

This clonotype came up many times. The genes are TRBV15 and TRBJ1-2, with TRBD1 as a possible D gene (6 bases). CDR3 length: 14 amino acids. V was shortened by 6 bases and J by 5 bases, with 16 bases between the two germline ends. Germline lookup yields CDR1 LNHNV and CDR2 YYDKDF (reference sequence). CDR3 in amino acids: CATSAPGDPYGYTF. The CDR3 bases are TGTGCCACCAGTGCACCAGGGGACCCGTATGGCTACACCTTC. Full variable domain (missing parts from reference TRBV15 and TRBJ1-2): DAMVIQNPRYQVTQFGKPVTLSCSQTLNHNVMYWYQQKSSQAPKLLFHYYDKDFNNEADTPDNFQSRRPNTSFCFLDIRSPGLGDTAMYLCATSAPGDPYGYTFGSGTRLTVV.

This clonotype was seen repeatedly, ten times or more. The chain has TRBV7-8 and TRBJ1-2, with D possibly TRBD1 on 6 matching bases. The CDR3 is 13 residues long. Germline lookup yields CDR1 SGHVS and CDR2 FQNEAQ. Trimming stripped 6 bases from V and 3 bases from J, with 11 bases between. The CDR3 here is CASSEGDDYGYTF. For the CDR3, the DNA is TGTGCCAGCAGTGAGGGGGATGACTATGGCTACACCTTC. Together with reference TRBV7-8 and TRBJ1-2, the CDR3 gives the full variable domain: GAGVSQSPRYKVAKRGQDVALRCDPISGHVSLFWYQQALGQGPEFLTYFQNEAQLDKSGLPSDRFFAERPEGSVSTLKIQRTQQEDSAVYLCASSEGDDYGYTFGSGTRLTVV.

This clonotype came up many times. The chain couples TRBV7-2 to TRBJ2-1; D is unresolved. This CDR3 region has 13 residues. With 7 bases removed from V and 6 bases from J, the gap between germline ends came to 13 bases. Germline-derived CDR1 and CDR2 are SGHTA and FQGNSA. The CDR3 DNA reads as TGTGCCAGCACAAGTGTGTTGGGCAATGAGCAGTTCTTC. It specifies CASTSVLGNEQFF.

V usage is TRBV20-1 and J usage is TRBJ1-2, with D possibly being TRBD1 (5 bases). The CDR3 covers 12 residues. Germline CDR1 is DFQATT and CDR2 is SNEGSKA (reference sequence). V lost 4 bases and J lost 8, with 14 bases in between. The CDR3 region is CSAIRTGDGYTF. The CDR3 DNA sequence: TGCAGTGCTATTCGGACCGGGGACGGCTACACCTTC.

As concerns this clonotype: A read error may be the cause here, since a much bigger clone is one base away. The genes are TRBV25-1 and TRBJ1-3; 7 bases agree with TRBD1. The germline CDR1 and CDR2 sequences are MGHDK and SYGVNS. CDR3 length: 15 amino acids. This CDR3 reads CASSQQGLPGNTINF. The DNA of the CDR3 is TGTGCCAGCAGTCAACAGGGGCTTCCTGGAAACACCATAAATTTT.

At least ten counts were recorded for this clonotype. The V gene is TRBV24-1, the J gene TRBJ2-7; 7 nucleotides match TRBD1. The CDR3 contains 15 residues. The V gene's germline CDR1 is KGHDR and CDR2 SFDVKD. Trimming removed 2 bases from V and 4 bases from J; junction bases left unmatched: 7. For the CDR3, the DNA is TGTGCCACCAGTGATTCTCGACAGGGTGGTTACGAGCAGTACTTC. This translates into CATSDSRQGGYEQYF.

The CDR3 DNA reads TGCAGTTTGGGGGGAAGCTCCTACGAGCATTTT. It specifies CSLGGSSYEHF. The chain uses TRBV20-1 and TRBJ1-5, with a weak D call TRBD1 (5 bases). CDR3 length: 11 amino acids. Germline assignment: CDR1 DFQATT and CDR2 SNEGSKA (reference sequence). V lost 8 bases and J 14 bases, leaving 19 bases between the germline ends.

This rearrangement joins TRBV3-1 to TRBJ1-5, with a tentative D call TRBD1 (5 bases). CDR3 length: 14 residues. Germline V gives CDR1 LGHDT, CDR2 YNNKEL (reference sequence). The ends were cut back, 5 bases at V and 7 bases at J, with 15 bases in the middle. The CDR3 here is CASSNGHLNQPQHF. In nucleotides, the CDR3 is TGTGCCAGCAGCAATGGACATCTGAACCAGCCCCAGCATTTT.

This clonotype was seen repeatedly, ten times or more. The chain combines TRBV24-1 with TRBJ2-7; the match to TRBD1 covers 7 bases. The CDR3 runs 16 residues. Germline V CDR1 and CDR2: KGHDR, SFDVKD. V shed 2 bases, J shed 0 bases, and the junction held 6 bases outside the gene matches. DNA of the CDR3: TGTGCCACCAGTGATTCCGCAGGGGGAAGCTCCTACGAGCAGTACTTC. It is translated as CATSDSAGGSSYEQYF.

This clonotype has only a few counts. The genes are TRBV7-8 and TRBJ1-1; D is uncertain. V lost 0 bases and J 11 bases, leaving 13 bases between the germline ends. This CDR3 has 13 residues. CDR1 is SGHVS, CDR2 FQNEAQ, per germline. CDR3 residues: CASSLALNPRAFF. The CDR3 coding sequence is TGTGCCAGCAGCTTAGCGCTGAACCCGAGGGCTTTCTTT.

This clonotype was seen repeatedly, ten times or more. The rearrangement joins TRBV7-2 to TRBJ1-5; 8 bases map to TRBD1. V lost 5 bases and J lost 2; bases outside the gene matches: 2. This CDR3 contains 14 residues. In germline, CDR1 is SGHTA, CDR2 FQGNSA. The CDR3 region has the DNA TGTGCCAGCAGCCCGGACAGGGGCAATCAGCCCCAGCATTTT. Protein sequence: CASSPDRGNQPQHF.

Remarks on this clonotype: This clone may be a read error of a much larger clone one base away. This chain joins TRBV12-3 or TRBV12-4 and TRBJ2-7; perhaps TRBD2 as D (5 bases). The CDR3 covers 13 residues. Trimming removed 8 bases at V and 2 bases at J, with 13 bases between. CDR3 protein: CASGFAGPYEQYF. As DNA, the CDR3 is TGTGCCAGCGGGTTTGCGGGCCCCTACGAGCAGTACTTC.